Below are 4 T cell receptor beta chains sequenced from a single sample in a study of beta chain features in type 1 diabetes. The sequenced template was cDNA made from the entire isolated RNA. The protocol was immunoSEQ multiplex PCR, while the TCRdb copy is restricted to in-frame clones and leaves out a portion. The sample lists 150,000 or so clones, around 10% occurring once. Sample: central memory CD4+ T cells from blood. The receptors here all came from a man aged 18-30 years in good health.

The chain joins TRBV28 to TRBJ1-2; TRBD1 is a possible D gene (5 bases). The CDR3 spans 13 residues. Trimming took off 3 bases at V and 6 bases at J, with 11 bases between the two ends. The germline V gene encodes CDR1 MDHEN and CDR2 SYDVKM. CDR3 nucleotides: TGTGCCAGCAGTTTGGGGCAGGGAAATGGCTACACCTTC. Amino acid sequence: CASSLGQGNGYTF.

This clone was seen ten or more times. The chain has TRBV4-3 and TRBJ1-1, with D possibly TRBD1 on 5 matching bases. Germline lookup yields CDR1 LGHNA and CDR2 YSLEER. CDR3 length: 14 residues. With 3 bases removed from V and 5 bases from J, the gap between germline ends came to 13 bases. CDR3 protein: CASSQQGMVTEAFF. The CDR3 coding sequence is TGCGCCAGCAGCCAGCAGGGTATGGTTACTGAAGCTTTCTTT.

The rearrangement links TRBV27 to TRBJ2-1, with D maybe TRBD2 (6 bases). This CDR3 region has 14 residues. V was cut by 5 bases and J by 0 bases, with 8 bases left in between. Germline CDR1 reads MNHEY; CDR2 reads SMNVEV (reference sequence). CDR3 DNA: TGTGCCAGCAGTAGGGGAGGCTCCTACAATGAGCAGTTCTTC. Encoded protein: CASSRGGSYNEQFF.

Remarks on this clone: The same CDR3 can be traced to other DNA sequences in this sample. The chain recombines TRBV15 with TRBJ1-1; no firm D call. V gave up 2 bases and J gave up 1 base, with 8 bases separating them. CDR1 and CDR2 from the germline V gene are LNHNV and YYDKDF (reference sequence). CDR3 length: 14 amino acids. The DNA of the CDR3 is TGTGCCACCAGCAGACCCGGACCGAACACTGAAGCTTTCTTT. It yields the protein CATSRPGPNTEAFF.